This TCR beta chain was observed in a study of kidney transplant recipient with SARS-CoV-2 infection. Germline loops: CDR1 SGHTS, CDR2 YDEGEE. The CDR3 runs 16 residues. Trimming took off 7 bases at V and 4 bases at J, with 23 bases between the two ends. TCRdb re-called the reads through MiXCR, storing one row per CDR3 protein. The data hold fewer than 250,000 distinct CDR3 sequences, with roughly 26% observed a single time. This clonotype was counted ten times or more. Sequencing was performed on a blood sample, taken at baseline and around day 110 from a kidney transplant recipient. J is TRBJ1-2 and V is TRBV5-8; no clear D. This sequence originates from a male patient aged 30 to 40 who had COVID-19 and was a kidney transplant recipient. The graft donor may account for some of the T cells. The CDR3 nucleotides are TGTGCCAGCCAACTAAATCATCCACGAAAGACCTATGGCTACACCTTC. This sequence encodes CASQLNHPRKTYGYTF.